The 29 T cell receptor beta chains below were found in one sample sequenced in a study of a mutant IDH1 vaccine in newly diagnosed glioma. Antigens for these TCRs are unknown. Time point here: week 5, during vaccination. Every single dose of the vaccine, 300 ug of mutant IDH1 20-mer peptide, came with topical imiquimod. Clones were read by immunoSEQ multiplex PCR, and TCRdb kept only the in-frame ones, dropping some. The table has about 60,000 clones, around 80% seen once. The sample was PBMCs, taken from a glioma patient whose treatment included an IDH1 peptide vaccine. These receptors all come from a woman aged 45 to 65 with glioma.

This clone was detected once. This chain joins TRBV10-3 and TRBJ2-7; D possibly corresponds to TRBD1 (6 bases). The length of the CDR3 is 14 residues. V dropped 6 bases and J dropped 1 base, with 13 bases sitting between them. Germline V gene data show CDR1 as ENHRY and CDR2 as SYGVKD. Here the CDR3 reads CAIRGGFASYEQYF. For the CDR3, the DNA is TGTGCCATCAGAGGGGGATTTGCTTCCTACGAGCAGTACTTC.

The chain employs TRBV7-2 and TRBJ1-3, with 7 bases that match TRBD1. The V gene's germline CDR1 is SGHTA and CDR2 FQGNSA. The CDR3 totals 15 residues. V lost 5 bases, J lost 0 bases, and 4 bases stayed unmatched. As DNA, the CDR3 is TGTGCCAGCAGCGTGGGACAGCTCTCTGGAAACACCATATATTTT. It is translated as CASSVGQLSGNTIYF.

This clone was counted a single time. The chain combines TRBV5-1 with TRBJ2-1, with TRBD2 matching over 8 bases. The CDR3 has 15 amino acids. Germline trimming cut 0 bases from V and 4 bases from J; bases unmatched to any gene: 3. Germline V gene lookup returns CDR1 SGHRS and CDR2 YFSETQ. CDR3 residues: CASSLEASGYNEQFF. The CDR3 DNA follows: TGCGCCAGCAGCTTGGAGGCTAGCGGGTACAATGAGCAGTTCTTC.

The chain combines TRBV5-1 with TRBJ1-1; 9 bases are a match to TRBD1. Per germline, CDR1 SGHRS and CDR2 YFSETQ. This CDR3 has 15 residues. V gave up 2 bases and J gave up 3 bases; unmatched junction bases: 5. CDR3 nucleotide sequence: TGCGCCAGCAGCTTATCCGGGACAGGGTACACTGAAGCTTTCTTT. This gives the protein CASSLSGTGYTEAFF.

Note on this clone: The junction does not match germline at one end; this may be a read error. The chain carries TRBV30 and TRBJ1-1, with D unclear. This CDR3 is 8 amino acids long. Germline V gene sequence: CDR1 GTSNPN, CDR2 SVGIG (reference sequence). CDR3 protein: CAWGSGRF. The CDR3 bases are TGTGCCTGGGGGAGTGGCCGATTT.

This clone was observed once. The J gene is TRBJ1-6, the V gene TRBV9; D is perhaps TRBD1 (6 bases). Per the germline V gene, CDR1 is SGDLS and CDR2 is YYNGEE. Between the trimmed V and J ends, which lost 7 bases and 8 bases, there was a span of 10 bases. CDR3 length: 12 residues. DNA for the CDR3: TGTGCCAGCGGGACACTTGATTCACCCCTCCACTTT. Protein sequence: CASGTLDSPLHF.

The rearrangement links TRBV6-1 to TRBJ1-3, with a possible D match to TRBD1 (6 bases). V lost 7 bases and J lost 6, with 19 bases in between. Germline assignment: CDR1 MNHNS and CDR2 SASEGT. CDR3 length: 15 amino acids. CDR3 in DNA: TGTGCCAGCACTTGGAGGGGGGCCCGGGAAAACACCATATATTTT. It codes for CASTWRGARENTIYF.

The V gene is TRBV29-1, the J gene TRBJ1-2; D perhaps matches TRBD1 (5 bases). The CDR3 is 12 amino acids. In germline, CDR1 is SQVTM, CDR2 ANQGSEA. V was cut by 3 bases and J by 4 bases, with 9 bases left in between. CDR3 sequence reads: CSVDRGTYGYTF. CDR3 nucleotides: TGCAGCGTTGACCGGGGGACCTATGGCTACACCTTC.

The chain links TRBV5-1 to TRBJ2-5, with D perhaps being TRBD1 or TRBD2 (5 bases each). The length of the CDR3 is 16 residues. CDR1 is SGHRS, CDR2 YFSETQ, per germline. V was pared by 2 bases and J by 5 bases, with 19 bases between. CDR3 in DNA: TGCGCCAGCAGCTTAGACGGGACGACAAAAGGGGAGACCCAGTACTTC. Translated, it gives CASSLDGTTKGETQYF. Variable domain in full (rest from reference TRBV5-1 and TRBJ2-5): KAGVTQTPRYLIKTRGQQVTLSCSPISGHRSVSWYQQTPGQGLQFLFEYFSETQRNKGNFPGRFSGRQFSNSRSEMNVSTLELGDSALYLCASSLDGTTKGETQYFGPGTRLLVL.

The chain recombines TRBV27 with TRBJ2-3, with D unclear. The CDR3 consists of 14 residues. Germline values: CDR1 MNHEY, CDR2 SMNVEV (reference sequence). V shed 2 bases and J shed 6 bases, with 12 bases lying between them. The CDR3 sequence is CASSLRRPLDTQYF. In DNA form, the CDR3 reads TGTGCCAGCAGTTTACGGCGTCCCCTGGATACGCAGTATTTT.

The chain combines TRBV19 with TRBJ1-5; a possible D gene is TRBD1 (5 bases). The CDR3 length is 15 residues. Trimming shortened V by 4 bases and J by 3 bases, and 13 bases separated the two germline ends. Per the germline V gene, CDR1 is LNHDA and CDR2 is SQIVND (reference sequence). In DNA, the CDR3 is TGTGCCAGTAGTACAGGGACGGTCGCCAATCAGCCCCAGCATTTT. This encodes CASSTGTVANQPQHF.

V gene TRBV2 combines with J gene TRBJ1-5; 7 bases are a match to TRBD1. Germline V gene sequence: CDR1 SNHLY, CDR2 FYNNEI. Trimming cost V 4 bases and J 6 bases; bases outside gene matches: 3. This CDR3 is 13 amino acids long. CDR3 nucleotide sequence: TGTGCCAGCAGTGCTAGGGGGCCTCAGCCCCAGCATTTT. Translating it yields CASSARGPQPQHF.

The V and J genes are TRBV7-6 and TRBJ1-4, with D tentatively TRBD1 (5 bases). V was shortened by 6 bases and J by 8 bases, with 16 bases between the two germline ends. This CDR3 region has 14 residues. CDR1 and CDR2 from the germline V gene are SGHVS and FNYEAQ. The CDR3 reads CASSPRDGAEKLFF. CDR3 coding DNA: TGTGCCAGCAGTCCACGGGACGGTGCGGAAAAACTGTTTTTT. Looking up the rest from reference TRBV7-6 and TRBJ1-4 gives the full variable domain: GAGVSQSPRYKVTKRGQDVALRCDPISGHVSLYWYRQALGQGPEFLTYFNYEAQQDKSGLPNDRFSAERPEGSISTLTIQRTEQRDSAMYRCASSPRDGAEKLFFGSGTQLSVL.

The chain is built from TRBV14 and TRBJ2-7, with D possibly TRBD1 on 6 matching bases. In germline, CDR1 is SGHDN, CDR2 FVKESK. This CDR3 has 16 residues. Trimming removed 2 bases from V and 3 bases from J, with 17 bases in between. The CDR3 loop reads CASSQKGVGQRYEQYF. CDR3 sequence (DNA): TGTGCCAGCAGCCAAAAGGGGGTTGGACAGCGCTACGAGCAGTACTTC. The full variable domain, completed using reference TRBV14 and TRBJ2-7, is EAGVTQFPSHSVIEKGQTVTLRCDPISGHDNLYWYRRVMGKEIKFLLHFVKESKQDESGMPNNRFLAERTGGTYSTLKVQPAELEDSGVYFCASSQKGVGQRYEQYFGPGTRLTVT.

The CDR3 region is CAWSYPRDRGRQNEQFF. The CDR3 coding sequence is TGTGCCTGGAGTTATCCCCGGGACAGGGGGCGCCAGAATGAGCAGTTCTTC. This chain uses TRBV30 with TRBJ2-1; 12 bases match TRBD1. The CDR3 spans 17 residues. CDR1 and CDR2 (germline): GTSNPN, SVGIG (reference sequence). The trim removed 2 bases at V and 7 bases at J, leaving 12 bases unmatched.

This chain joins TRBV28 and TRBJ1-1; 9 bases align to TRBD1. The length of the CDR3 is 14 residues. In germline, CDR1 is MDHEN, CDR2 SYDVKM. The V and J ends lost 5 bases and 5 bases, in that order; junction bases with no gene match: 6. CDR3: CASSTTGGWTEAFF. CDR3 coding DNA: TGTGCCAGCAGTACCACAGGGGGCTGGACTGAAGCTTTCTTT. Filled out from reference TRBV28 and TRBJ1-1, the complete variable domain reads DVKVTQSSRYLVKRTGEKVFLECVQDMDHENMFWYRQDPGLGLRLIYFSYDVKMKEKGDIPEGYSVSREKKERFSLILESASTNQTSMYLCASSTTGGWTEAFFGQGTRLTVV.

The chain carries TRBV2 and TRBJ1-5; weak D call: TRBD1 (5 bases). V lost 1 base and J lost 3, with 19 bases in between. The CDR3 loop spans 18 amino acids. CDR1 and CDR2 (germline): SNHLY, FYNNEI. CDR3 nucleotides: TGTGCCAGCAGTGAAGAGAAAAAACTATCTGGGGCCAATCAGCCCCAGCATTTT. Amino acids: CASSEEKKLSGANQPQHF.

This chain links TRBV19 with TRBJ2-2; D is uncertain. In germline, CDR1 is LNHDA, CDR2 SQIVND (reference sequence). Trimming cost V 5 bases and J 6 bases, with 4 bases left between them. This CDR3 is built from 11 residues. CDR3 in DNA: TGTGCCAGTAGTTTGTCCGGGGAGCTGTTTTTT. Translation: CASSLSGELFF.

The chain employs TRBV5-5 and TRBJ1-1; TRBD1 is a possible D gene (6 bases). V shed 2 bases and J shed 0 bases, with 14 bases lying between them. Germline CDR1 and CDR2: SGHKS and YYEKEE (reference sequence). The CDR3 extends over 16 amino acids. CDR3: CASSFKQGLMNTEAFF. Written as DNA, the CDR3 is TGTGCCAGCAGCTTTAAACAGGGCCTAATGAACACTGAAGCTTTCTTT. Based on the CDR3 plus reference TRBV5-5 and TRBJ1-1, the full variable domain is DAGVTQSPTHLIKTRGQQVTLRCSPISGHKSVSWYQQVLGQGPQFIFQYYEKEERGRGNFPDRFSARQFPNYSSELNVNALLLGDSALYLCASSFKQGLMNTEAFFGQGTRLTVV.

CDR3 sequence reads: CASSPRTGRDQPQHF. The CDR3 nucleotides read TGTGCCAGCTCACCACGGACAGGCCGAGATCAGCCCCAGCATTTT. The rearrangement joins TRBV18 to TRBJ1-5; 7 bases are shared with TRBD1. The trim removed 1 base at V and 5 bases at J, leaving 5 bases unmatched. The CDR3 is made up of 15 amino acids. Germline loops: CDR1 KGHSH, CDR2 LQKENI.

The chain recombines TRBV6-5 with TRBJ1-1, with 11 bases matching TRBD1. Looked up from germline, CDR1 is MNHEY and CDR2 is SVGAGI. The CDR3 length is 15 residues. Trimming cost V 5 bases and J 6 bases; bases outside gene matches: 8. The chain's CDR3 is CASSPFGQGAAEAFF. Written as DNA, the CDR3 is TGTGCCAGCAGTCCCTTCGGACAGGGGGCCGCTGAAGCTTTCTTT.

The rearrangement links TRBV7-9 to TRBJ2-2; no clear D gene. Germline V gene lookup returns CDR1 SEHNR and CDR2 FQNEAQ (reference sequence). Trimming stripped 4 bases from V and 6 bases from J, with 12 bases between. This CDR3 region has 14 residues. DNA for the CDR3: TGTGCCAGCAGCTGGGCGGTAGGAGCCGGGGAGCTGTTTTTT. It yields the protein CASSWAVGAGELFF.

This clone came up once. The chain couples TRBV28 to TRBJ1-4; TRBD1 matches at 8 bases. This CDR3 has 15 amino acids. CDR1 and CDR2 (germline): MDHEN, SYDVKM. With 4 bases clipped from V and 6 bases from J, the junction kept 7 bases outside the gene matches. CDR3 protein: CASSSSGTGDEKLFF. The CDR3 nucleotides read TGTGCCAGCAGTTCCTCCGGGACAGGAGATGAAAAACTGTTTTTT.

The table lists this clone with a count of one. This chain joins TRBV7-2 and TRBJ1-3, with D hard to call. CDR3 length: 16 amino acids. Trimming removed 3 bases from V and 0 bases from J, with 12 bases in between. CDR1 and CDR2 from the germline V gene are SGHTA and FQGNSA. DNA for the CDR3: TGTGCCAGCAGCTTGAGAGGCGGTGTCTCTGGAAACACCATATATTTT. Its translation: CASSLRGGVSGNTIYF.

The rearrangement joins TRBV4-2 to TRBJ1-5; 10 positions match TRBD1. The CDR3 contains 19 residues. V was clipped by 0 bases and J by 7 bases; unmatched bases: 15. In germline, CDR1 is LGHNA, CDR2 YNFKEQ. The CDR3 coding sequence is TGTGCCAGCAGCCAAGATCCTCACGGGTTGGGACAGGGGCGGCAGCCCCAGCATTTT. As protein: CASSQDPHGLGQGRQPQHF.

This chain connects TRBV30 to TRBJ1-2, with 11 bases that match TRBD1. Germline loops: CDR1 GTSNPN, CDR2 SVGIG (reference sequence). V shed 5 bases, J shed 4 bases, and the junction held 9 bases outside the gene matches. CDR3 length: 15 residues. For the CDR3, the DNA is TGTGCCTGGGCCGCTCAGGGGACAGGGGGCTATGGCTACACCTTC. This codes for CAWAAQGTGGYGYTF.

The CDR3 sequence is CASSQARGTEAFF. The CDR3 coding sequence is TGCGCCAGCAGCCAAGCGCGGGGCACTGAAGCTTTCTTT. V is TRBV4-1 and J is TRBJ1-1; D remains unclear. Trimming took 1 base from V and 4 from J, leaving 7 bases between them. Germline CDR1 is MGHRA and CDR2 is YSYEKL. The CDR3 loop spans 13 amino acids.

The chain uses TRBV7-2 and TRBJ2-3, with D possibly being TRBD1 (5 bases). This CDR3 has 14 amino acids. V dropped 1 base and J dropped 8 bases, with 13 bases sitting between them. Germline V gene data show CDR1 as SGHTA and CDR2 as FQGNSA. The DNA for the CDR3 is TGTGCCAGCAGCTTAGGTTTCGGTCAGGGTACGCAGTATTTT. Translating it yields CASSLGFGQGTQYF.

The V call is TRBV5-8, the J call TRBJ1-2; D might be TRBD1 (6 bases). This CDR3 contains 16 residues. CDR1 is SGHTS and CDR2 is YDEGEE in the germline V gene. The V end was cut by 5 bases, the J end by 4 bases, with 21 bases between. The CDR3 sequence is CASSYKNGGSLYGYTF. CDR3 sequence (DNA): TGTGCCAGCAGTTACAAAAACGGGGGCAGCCTCTATGGCTACACCTTC.